The clone carrying this T cell receptor (beta chain) was counted between two and nine times. Its cognate antigen is unknown. The data derive from a study of T cells in Graves' hyperthyroidism and ophthalmopathy. Researchers amplified the TCR beta CDR3 regions from RNA transcripts. HTBI primers were the set used in a first-round RT-PCR of the TCR CDR3. MiXCR was run by TCRdb on the multiplex PCR reads, yielding one entry per CDR3 protein. This sample has around 700,000 distinct CDR3 sequences, with over 35% found just once. Broader study findings: The model predicted ophthalmopathy a median roughly six months before onset.

The CDR3 contains 19 residues. Germline V gene lookup returns CDR1 LGHNA and CDR2 YSLEER. Trimming shortened V by 0 bases and J by 2 bases, and 19 bases separated the two germline ends. The chain employs TRBV4-3 and TRBJ2-2; D is perhaps TRBD1 or TRBD2 (7 bases each). This TCR was sampled from a woman aged 40 to 50 with Graves' hyperthyroidism. The sequenced material came from blood. In nucleotides, the CDR3 is TGCGCCAGCAGCCAAGATGAGAGGGAGGGGGCTCGAAACACCGGGGAGCTGTTTTTT. This translates into CASSQDEREGARNTGELFF.